The 28 T cell receptor beta chains below were found in one sample sequenced in a study of T cell responses to AZD1222 COVID-19 vaccine. Assay used: immunoSEQ multiplex PCR; TCRdb lists only in-frame clones, some missing. The sample contains approximately 100,000 clones, more than 75% of which appear only once. The material sequenced was peripheral blood, taken 28 days after the second dose of the MenACWY control vaccine. These receptor sequences come from an adult who received the MenACWY meningococcal vaccine as a control.

This chain joins TRBV3-1 (or the pseudogene TRBV3-2) and TRBJ1-2, with D perhaps matching TRBD1 (6 bases). V gave up 1 base and J gave up 7 bases, with 28 bases separating them. Per the germline V gene, CDR1 is LGHDT and CDR2 is YNNKEL (reference sequence). The CDR3 totals 19 residues. The CDR3 coding sequence is TGTGCCAGCAGCCAAGGTCCTGTGTTAGTAGGTCAGGGGATGATTGGCTACACCTTC. Amino acids: CASSQGPVLVGQGMIGYTF.

V and J are TRBV6-5 and TRBJ1-4, with a possible D match to TRBD1 (6 bases). This CDR3 is 14 amino acids long. V lost 6 bases and J lost 5, with 13 bases in between. Germline V gene sequence: CDR1 MNHEY, CDR2 SVGAGI. CDR3 nucleotides: TGTGCCAGCAGGACAGGAGCTCAAAATGAAAAACTGTTTTTT. It specifies CASRTGAQNEKLFF.

The V and J genes are TRBV7-7 and TRBJ2-3, with a possible D match to TRBD2 (5 bases). Germline CDR1 is SSHAT and CDR2 is FNYEAQ (reference sequence). V lost 5 bases and J 2 bases, leaving 14 bases between the germline ends. The CDR3 consists of 15 residues. CDR3: CASSPGLADTDTQYF. DNA of the CDR3: TGTGCCAGCAGCCCCGGGCTAGCCGACACAGATACGCAGTATTTT. The full variable domain, its missing parts supplied by reference TRBV7-7 and TRBJ2-3, is GAGVSQSPRYKVTKRGQDVTLRCDPISSHATLYWYQQALGQGPEFLTYFNYEAQPDKSGLPSDRFSAERPEGSISTLTIQRTEQRDSAMYRCASSPGLADTDTQYFGPGTRLTVL.

This chain's CDR3 is CASSPERDKNYGYTF. In nucleotides, the CDR3 is TGTGCCAGCAGTCCCGAAAGGGACAAGAACTATGGCTACACCTTC. This chain links TRBV2 with TRBJ1-2, with a weak D call TRBD1 (6 bases). This CDR3 region has 15 residues. V was pared by 5 bases and J by 2 bases, with 15 bases between. CDR1 SNHLY and CDR2 FYNNEI come from the germline V gene.

J is TRBJ1-5 and V is TRBV19; the D gene is possibly TRBD1 (5 bases). The germline V and J ends were trimmed by 6 bases and 4 bases, with 22 bases remaining between them. This CDR3 has 17 amino acids. Germline assignment: CDR1 LNHDA and CDR2 SQIVND (reference sequence). The CDR3 nucleotides are TGTGCCAGTAGGGCCCTAGCGCTGGACAAGAATAATCAGCCCCAGCATTTT. Translated, it gives CASRALALDKNNQPQHF. The full variable domain, in which reference TRBV19 and TRBJ1-5 provide the parts outside the CDR3, is DGGITQSPKYLFRKEGQNVTLSCEQNLNHDAMYWYRQDPGQGLRLIYYSQIVNDFQKGDIAEGYSVSREKKESFPLTVTSAQKNPTAFYLCASRALALDKNNQPQHFGDGTRLSIL.

The chain uses TRBV29-1 and TRBJ2-3; 10 bases fit TRBD1. The CDR3 sequence is 15 residues long. The germline V gene has CDR1 SQVTM and CDR2 ANQGSEA. The V and J ends lost 7 bases and 1 base, in that order; junction bases with no gene match: 8. CDR3 nucleotides: TGCAGCGCCCAGACAGGGGGCCGAGGCACAGATACGCAGTATTTT. Its protein product is CSAQTGGRGTDTQYF.

V is TRBV29-1 and J is TRBJ2-7; TRBD2 might be the D (6 bases). CDR1 is SQVTM and CDR2 is ANQGSEA in the germline V gene. The CDR3 runs to 12 residues. The V gene lost 4 bases and the J gene lost 3 bases, with 10 bases spanning the gap. In DNA, the CDR3 is TGCAGCGTTGTGGAGGGAGACTACGAGCAGTACTTC. Translated, it gives CSVVEGDYEQYF.

This rearrangement joins TRBV28 to TRBJ1-6; perhaps TRBD1 as D (5 bases). The ends were cut back, 6 bases at V and 8 bases at J, with 14 bases in the middle. The V gene's germline CDR1 is MDHEN and CDR2 SYDVKM. The CDR3 has 14 amino acids. The CDR3 nucleotides read TGTGCCAGCAGGATCACAGGTGGGGATTCACCCCTCCACTTT. Encoded protein: CASRITGGDSPLHF.

The chain carries TRBV5-1 and TRBJ2-2, with D possibly being TRBD1 or TRBD2 (7 bases each). The ends were cut back, 0 bases at V and 0 bases at J, with 18 bases in the middle. Germline CDR1 SGHRS, CDR2 YFSETQ. The CDR3 totals 19 residues. The CDR3 nucleotides are TGCGCCAGCAGCTTGGGGATGGGACAGCGGGAATCGAACACCGGGGAGCTGTTTTTT. Protein product: CASSLGMGQRESNTGELFF.

The chain uses TRBV15 and TRBJ2-7, with a tentative D call TRBD2 (5 bases). Germline loops: CDR1 LNHNV, CDR2 YYDKDF (reference sequence). This CDR3 has 12 residues. V was trimmed by 0 bases and J by 12 bases, leaving 12 bases between them. This chain's CDR3 is CATSRDQTSTYF. The CDR3 DNA reads as TGTGCCACCAGCAGAGATCAAACTAGTACGTACTTC.

This clone has just one count. The chain employs TRBV4-2 and TRBJ2-1; a possible D gene is TRBD2 (6 bases). The germline V gene encodes CDR1 LGHNA and CDR2 YNFKEQ. Trimming left V 4 bases short and J 6 bases short, with 13 bases between. This CDR3 has 14 residues. CDR3 nucleotides: TGTGCCAGCAGCCCCCCCGGGAGTACCAATGAGCAGTTCTTC. It encodes CASSPPGSTNEQFF.

The chain joins TRBV7-2 to TRBJ1-1, with TRBD1 matching 7 bases. Germline CDR1 and CDR2: SGHTA and FQGNSA. The ends lost 3 bases at V and 10 bases at J; junction bases unmatched: 17. CDR3 size: 16 residues. CDR3 residues: CASSLDKQGTALGAFF. The CDR3 DNA follows: TGTGCCAGCAGCTTGGACAAACAGGGGACGGCCTTGGGAGCTTTCTTT.

This rearrangement joins TRBV19 to TRBJ1-5; 9 nucleotides agree with TRBD1. V was pared by 7 bases and J by 5 bases, with 9 bases of the junction left unmatched. Germline assignment: CDR1 LNHDA and CDR2 SQIVND (reference sequence). CDR3 length equals 15 residues. The CDR3 spells CASNPGQGWDQPQHF. The CDR3, as DNA: TGTGCCAGTAATCCGGGACAGGGATGGGATCAGCCCCAGCATTTT.

The chain links TRBV7-2 to TRBJ1-5; D gene uncertain. This CDR3 region has 13 residues. CDR1 SGHTA and CDR2 FQGNSA come from the germline V gene. The V and J ends lost 5 bases and 6 bases respectively, with 11 bases between them. The CDR3 loop is CASSETAGQPQHF. The CDR3 region has the DNA TGTGCCAGCAGCGAAACAGCGGGTCAGCCCCAGCATTTT.

The rearrangement joins TRBV7-8 to TRBJ2-7; D perhaps matches TRBD1 (5 bases). CDR1 and CDR2 (germline): SGHVS, FQNEAQ. There are 14 residues in the CDR3. Trimming took off 1 base at V and 6 bases at J, with 13 bases between the two ends. In DNA form, the CDR3 reads TGTGCCAGCAGCTTAGTTGTAGGGGTAAGCGAGCAGTACTTC. This sequence encodes CASSLVVGVSEQYF.

The chain employs TRBV7-2 and TRBJ2-5; 10 nucleotides match TRBD1. CDR3 size: 15 residues. Unmatched junction bases numbered 8, after V lost 5 bases and J lost 5 bases. Germline CDR1 SGHTA, CDR2 FQGNSA. The CDR3 DNA is TGTGCCAGCAGCACGGGACAGGGGAGTTTCGAGACCCAGTACTTC. Protein sequence: CASSTGQGSFETQYF.

The chain links TRBV27 to TRBJ1-5; D is perhaps TRBD1 (5 bases). The V gene's germline CDR1 is MNHEY and CDR2 SMNVEV (reference sequence). V was trimmed by 2 bases and J by 2 bases, leaving 13 bases between them. The CDR3 runs to 16 residues. In nucleotides, the CDR3 is TGTGCCAGCAGTTTAAGGGGTACTGGGGGCAATCAGCCCCAGCATTTT. Its protein product is CASSLRGTGGNQPQHF.

This sequence joins TRBV7-2 and TRBJ2-3; 8 bases align to TRBD2. The CDR3 loop spans 19 amino acids. J was trimmed by 0 bases and V by 5 bases; bases with no gene match: 16. CDR1 SGHTA and CDR2 FQGNSA come from the germline V gene. CDR3 DNA: TGTGCCAGCAGCCCAAACCTCCTTAGCGGGGACCTTAGCACAGATACGCAGTATTTT. Protein product: CASSPNLLSGDLSTDTQYF.

The chain recombines TRBV4-1 with TRBJ1-5; no firm D call. V was clipped by 7 bases and J by 4 bases, with 23 bases between them. The CDR3 is 17 residues long. Germline CDR1 and CDR2: MGHRA and YSYEKL. The CDR3 spells CASTVYPHITDNQPQHF. CDR3 coding DNA: TGCGCCAGCACCGTTTATCCCCATATTACTGATAATCAGCCCCAGCATTTT.

V is TRBV4-1 and J is TRBJ1-1; D is unresolved. There are 13 residues in the CDR3. The V end lost 4 bases, the J end lost 0 bases, and 6 bases lay between the germline ends. Germline loops: CDR1 MGHRA, CDR2 YSYEKL. The CDR3 bases are TGCGCCAGCAGCCTAGCTATGAACACTGAAGCTTTCTTT. This sequence encodes CASSLAMNTEAFF.

V is TRBV7-2 and J is TRBJ1-1; 8 bases are shared with TRBD1. V was pared by 3 bases and J by 4 bases, with 7 bases of the junction left unmatched. CDR3 size: 15 residues. Germline CDR1 and CDR2: SGHTA and FQGNSA. CDR3 in amino acids: CASSFGDRRGTEAFF. The CDR3 nucleotides are TGTGCCAGCAGCTTTGGGGACAGGAGGGGCACTGAAGCTTTCTTT.

The rearrangement joins TRBV6-5 to TRBJ1-1, with 7 bases fitting TRBD1. With 4 bases clipped from V and 1 base from J, the junction kept 3 bases outside the gene matches. The CDR3 contains 14 residues. Germline loops: CDR1 MNHEY, CDR2 SVGAGI. The CDR3 loop reads CASSSQGGNTEAFF. CDR3 nucleotides: TGTGCCAGCAGTTCCCAGGGGGGGAACACTGAAGCTTTCTTT.

Comment on this clone: The junction and the germline gene differ at one end; a read error may be behind it. The chain is built from TRBV28 and TRBJ1-6; D ambiguous. The germline CDR1 and CDR2 sequences are MDHEN and SYDVKM. The CDR3 loop spans 12 amino acids. CDR3 sequence reads: CASSFRLPPLYF. CDR3 in DNA: TGTGCCAGCAGTTTTCGGTTACCACCCCTCTACTTT.

The chain recombines TRBV6-6 with TRBJ1-2; D unclear. Trimming left V 6 bases short and J 4 bases short, with 18 bases between. Germline loops: CDR1 MNHNY, CDR2 SVGAGI (reference sequence). CDR3 length equals 15 residues. The CDR3 DNA reads as TGTGCCAGCAGATCCTACAGTGGGATCACCTATGGCTACACCTTC. Translated: CASRSYSGITYGYTF.

V and J are TRBV7-3 and TRBJ1-1, with 8 bases fitting TRBD1. CDR3 length: 15 residues. From germline, CDR1 is SGHTA and CDR2 FQGTGA. Trimming cost V 0 bases and J 0 bases; bases outside gene matches: 0. Here the CDR3 reads CASSLTGQVNTEAFF. For the CDR3, the DNA is TGTGCCAGCAGCTTAACGGGACAGGTGAACACTGAAGCTTTCTTT.

This chain joins TRBV6-5 and TRBJ2-7; 10 nucleotides line up with TRBD1. Germline V gives CDR1 MNHEY, CDR2 SVGAGI. There are 13 residues in the CDR3. V lost 7 bases, J lost 4 bases, and 4 bases stayed unmatched. The CDR3 is CASTGQGEYEQYF. The CDR3 DNA follows: TGTGCCAGCACCGGACAGGGGGAATACGAGCAGTACTTC.

V usage is TRBV9 and J usage is TRBJ1-4, with D perhaps matching TRBD1 (5 bases). V lost 3 bases, J lost 4 bases, and 13 bases lay in between. Germline values: CDR1 SGDLS, CDR2 YYNGEE. The length of the CDR3 is 15 residues. CDR3 residues: CASSARPGINEKLFF. The CDR3 DNA reads as TGTGCCAGCAGCGCCCGTCCAGGGATTAATGAAAAACTGTTTTTT.

The chain recombines TRBV25-1 with TRBJ2-5; possibly TRBD2 for D (5 bases). The germline V gene has CDR1 MGHDK and CDR2 SYGVNS. The CDR3 runs to 13 residues. Trimming shortened V by 8 bases and J by 5 bases, and 15 bases separated the two germline ends. CDR3: CASRGGPGETQYF. CDR3 nucleotides: TGTGCCAGCCGAGGTGGGCCGGGGGAGACCCAGTACTTC.